The 26 T cell receptor beta chains below all came from one sample that was sequenced in a study of patients and donors after allogeneic stem cell transplantation. From the RT-PCR reads, TCRdb called clonotypes with MiXCR, one entry per CDR3 protein. Found here are about 110,000 distinct CDR3 sequences, about a third of them singletons; the top ten hold around 26%. The sample comprised blood, either unsorted or a sorted T cell fraction (not recorded which). The receptors derive from a human donor who was either an allogeneic HSCT recipient or a stem cell or donor lymphocyte infusion donor (not recorded which). It is not recorded whose cells these are; they may come from a transplant donor.

The V gene is TRBV5-6, the J gene TRBJ2-5; D unclear. CDR1 is SGHDT and CDR2 is YYEEEE in the germline V gene. V lost 2 bases to trimming and J lost 6 bases, with 8 bases between them. The CDR3 runs to 12 residues. The CDR3 nucleotides are TGTGCCAGCAGCTTAAAGGCGAAGACCCAGTACTTC. It is translated as CASSLKAKTQYF.

A few counts support this clonotype. The gene calls are TRBV7-9 and TRBJ1-1; TRBD1 matches at 7 bases. Germline values: CDR1 SEHNR, CDR2 FQNEAQ (reference sequence). CDR3 length equals 14 residues. V lost 3 bases to trimming and J lost 5 bases; unmatched junction nucleotides: 6. The CDR3 nucleotides are TGTGCCAGCAGCTTCAACAGGGGCGAAACTGAAGCTTTCTTT. As protein: CASSFNRGETEAFF.

The rearrangement links TRBV15 to TRBJ1-5, with 7 bases matching TRBD1. This CDR3 is built from 15 residues. V gave up 6 bases and J gave up 3 bases; unmatched junction bases: 8. Germline lookup yields CDR1 LNHNV and CDR2 YYDKDF (reference sequence). The CDR3 DNA reads TGTGCCACCAGTATAAACAGGGGATACAATCAGCCCCAGCATTTT. Translated, it gives CATSINRGYNQPQHF.

V usage is TRBV9 and J usage is TRBJ2-3, with D perhaps TRBD2 (5 bases). This CDR3 is built from 15 residues. V shed 5 bases and J shed 1 base, with 14 bases lying between them. Germline CDR1 SGDLS, CDR2 YYNGEE. In DNA form, the CDR3 reads TGTGCCAGCAGTCCGAGCGCGAGGGGCACAGATACGCAGTATTTT. Translated: CASSPSARGTDTQYF.

This clonotype came up a few times. The chain recombines TRBV12-3 or TRBV12-4 with TRBJ2-3; a weak D match, TRBD2 (6 bases). The CDR3 contains 14 residues. V lost 6 bases, J lost 4 bases, and 14 bases lay in between. DNA of the CDR3: TGTGCCAGCAGCCTGACGGGAGATCCAGATACGCAGTATTTT. Protein product: CASSLTGDPDTQYF.

The sample holds a few counts of this clonotype. J is TRBJ2-7 and V is TRBV5-4; 9 nucleotides agree with TRBD2. In germline, CDR1 is SGHNT, CDR2 YYREEE (reference sequence). The ends lost 4 bases at V and 4 bases at J; junction bases unmatched: 9. This CDR3 has 15 amino acids. The CDR3: CASSTAGTSRYEQYF. CDR3 in DNA: TGTGCCAGCAGCACGGCGGGGACTAGCAGGTACGAGCAGTACTTC.

The table lists this clonotype with a few counts. This chain joins TRBV20-1 and TRBJ2-3, with 8 bases that match TRBD1. With 3 bases clipped from V and 2 bases from J, the junction kept 4 bases outside the gene matches. In germline, CDR1 is DFQATT, CDR2 SNEGSKA (reference sequence). CDR3 length equals 14 residues. CDR3 amino acids: CSARTGATTDTQYF. The CDR3 DNA sequence: TGCAGTGCTAGGACAGGGGCTACCACAGATACGCAGTATTTT.

The chain joins TRBV20-1 to TRBJ2-3; 10 nucleotides align to TRBD2. Looked up from germline, CDR1 is DFQATT and CDR2 is SNEGSKA (reference sequence). V shed 5 bases, J shed 5 bases, and the junction held 19 bases outside the gene matches. The CDR3 contains 18 residues. The CDR3 is CSAPYYGTSVRGGDTQYF. The CDR3 DNA sequence: TGCAGTGCTCCTTACTACGGGACTAGCGTCCGGGGTGGAGATACGCAGTATTTT.

V is TRBV6-5 and J is TRBJ2-7, with a weak D call TRBD1 (5 bases). The CDR3 sequence is 14 residues long. V was clipped by 6 bases and J by 3 bases, with 15 bases between them. Germline CDR1 and CDR2: MNHEY and SVGAGI. The CDR3 DNA sequence: TGTGCCAGCAGGGGCAGGGCGTCCTTCTACGAGCAGTACTTC. This encodes CASRGRASFYEQYF.

The chain employs TRBV7-9 and TRBJ1-6, with D tentatively TRBD1 (5 bases). Trimming stripped 3 bases from V and 10 bases from J, with 16 bases between. CDR1 is SEHNR and CDR2 is FQNEAQ in the germline V gene (reference sequence). This CDR3 contains 15 residues. The CDR3, as DNA: TGTGCCAGCAGCTTGGGGGGTCTAATACGGTCACCCCTCCACTTT. It specifies CASSLGGLIRSPLHF.

Here the CDR3 reads CASSPHRVGGYTF. The CDR3 DNA is TGTGCCAGCAGCCCCCACAGGGTTGGTGGCTACACCTTC. The chain is built from TRBV7-2 and TRBJ1-2; maybe TRBD1 (6 bases). The CDR3 is 13 amino acids. The germline gives CDR1 SGHTA, CDR2 FQGNSA. Trimming shortened V by 5 bases and J by 7 bases, and 14 bases separated the two germline ends. Full variable domain (outside the CDR3, taken from reference TRBV7-2 and TRBJ1-2): GAGVSQSPSNKVTEKGKDVELRCDPISGHTALYWYRQSLGQGLEFLIYFQGNSAPDKSGLPSDRFSAERTGGSVSTLTIQRTQQEDSAVYLCASSPHRVGGYTFGSGTRLTVV.

This clonotype turned up a few times. V and J are TRBV20-1 and TRBJ2-1, with D perhaps matching TRBD1 (6 bases). The germline V gene encodes CDR1 DFQATT and CDR2 SNEGSKA (reference sequence). Trimming took off 0 bases at V and 5 bases at J, with 11 bases between the two ends. The CDR3 loop spans 14 amino acids. The CDR3 DNA reads as TGCAGTGCTAGAGATGGGGGCGTCAACAATGAGCAGTTCTTC. This codes for CSARDGGVNNEQFF.

This clonotype was seen ten or more times. CDR3 amino acids: CASSYGQNSNQPQHF. In DNA, the CDR3 is TGTGCCAGCAGCTATGGACAGAATAGCAATCAGCCCCAGCATTTT. V usage is TRBV5-5 and J usage is TRBJ1-5; the D gene is possibly TRBD1 (6 bases). There are 15 residues in the CDR3. Trimming pared 3 bases from V and 0 bases from J, leaving 10 bases between. Germline lookup yields CDR1 SGHKS and CDR2 YYEKEE (reference sequence).

V usage is TRBV7-9 and J usage is TRBJ2-3; 9 positions agree with TRBD1. V trimming: 4 bases; J trimming: 2 bases; junction bases outside the gene matches: 10. Per germline, CDR1 SEHNR and CDR2 FQNEAQ (reference sequence). The CDR3 is 17 amino acids. CDR3: CASSSISDRGHTDTQYF. In DNA, the CDR3 is TGTGCCAGCAGCTCTATATCGGACAGGGGACACACAGATACGCAGTATTTT. Variable domain in full (rest from reference TRBV7-9 and TRBJ2-3): DTGVSQNPRHKITKRGQNVTFRCDPISEHNRLYWYRQTLGQGPEFLTYFQNEAQLEKSRLLSDRFSAERPKGSFSTLEIQRTEQGDSAMYLCASSSISDRGHTDTQYFGPGTRLTVL.

This clonotype was picked up a small number of times. The chain uses TRBV20-1 and TRBJ2-4, with 8 positions matching TRBD1. This CDR3 spans 16 amino acids. V shed 6 bases, J shed 0 bases, and the junction held 10 bases outside the gene matches. Per germline, CDR1 DFQATT and CDR2 SNEGSKA (reference sequence). The CDR3 protein is CSADRADDGAKNIQYF. The CDR3 DNA is TGCAGTGCGGACAGGGCGGACGATGGAGCCAAAAACATTCAGTACTTC.

The sample holds a few counts of this clonotype. The J gene is TRBJ1-5, the V gene TRBV30, with a tentative D call TRBD1 (6 bases). The germline CDR1 and CDR2 sequences are GTSNPN and SVGIG (reference sequence). The length of the CDR3 is 14 residues. The V end lost 0 bases, the J end lost 6 bases, and 12 bases lay between the germline ends. The CDR3 nucleotides are TGTGCCTGGAGTGTTCGGGGAGGGGGTCAGCCCCAGCATTTT. This encodes CAWSVRGGGQPQHF.

This clonotype showed up just a few times. This chain connects TRBV6-6 to TRBJ1-2, with TRBD1 matching 10 bases. Trimming took 5 bases from V and 7 from J; bases not matched to a gene: 7. Germline values: CDR1 MNHNY, CDR2 SVGAGI (reference sequence). The CDR3 runs to 14 residues. This chain's CDR3 is CASSQTGTGAGYTF. The CDR3 bases are TGTGCCAGCAGTCAAACCGGGACAGGGGCTGGCTACACCTTC.

J is TRBJ2-1 and V is TRBV12-3 or TRBV12-4, with TRBD2 matching 9 bases. This CDR3 has 16 residues. The V gene end was trimmed by 5 bases and the J gene end by 0 bases; junction bases not matched to a gene: 5. Written as DNA, the CDR3 is TGTGCCAGCAGTCGGACTAGCGCTAGCTCCTACAATGAGCAGTTCTTC. This sequence encodes CASSRTSASSYNEQFF.

This clonotype was picked up a small number of times. The rearrangement uses TRBV20-1 and TRBJ1-4; the D is unclear. Germline values: CDR1 DFQATT, CDR2 SNEGSKA (reference sequence). The CDR3 consists of 16 residues. Trimming shortened V by 1 base and J by 0 bases, and 12 bases separated the two germline ends. This CDR3 reads CSARVTGSATNEKLFF. CDR3 DNA sequence: TGCAGTGCTAGAGTGACGGGATCTGCAACTAATGAAAAACTGTTTTTT.

This clonotype turned up a few times. The chain joins TRBV7-2 to TRBJ1-1; no firm D call. Germline CDR1 reads SGHTA; CDR2 reads FQGNSA. CDR3 size: 13 residues. V was pared by 3 bases and J by 1 base, with 6 bases between. CDR3 nucleotide sequence: TGTGCCAGCAGCTTTAAAAGGAACACTGAAGCTTTCTTT. This sequence encodes CASSFKRNTEAFF.

The chain carries TRBV29-1 and TRBJ1-2; TRBD1 is a possible D gene (6 bases). Trimming removed 8 bases at V and 0 bases at J, with 13 bases between. The CDR3 totals 13 residues. From germline, CDR1 is SQVTM and CDR2 ANQGSEA. The CDR3 here is CSTRTVSNYGYTF. The CDR3 nucleotides are TGCAGCACCCGGACAGTTTCTAACTATGGCTACACCTTC.

This clonotype was seen only a few times. The chain joins TRBV28 to TRBJ2-1, with D possibly matching TRBD2 (6 bases). Germline V gives CDR1 MDHEN, CDR2 SYDVKM. This CDR3 has 13 residues. Trimming cost V 8 bases and J 6 bases, with 14 bases left between them. CDR3 sequence: CASLSRTINEQFF. As DNA, the CDR3 is TGTGCCAGCCTCAGTCGGACTATCAATGAGCAGTTCTTC.

The genes are TRBV20-1 and TRBJ2-7, with TRBD2 matching over 9 bases. Trimming at V came to 3 bases and at J to 0 bases, leaving 12 bases not matched to a gene. The germline V gene has CDR1 DFQATT and CDR2 SNEGSKA (reference sequence). The CDR3 spans 17 residues. The CDR3 here is CSASKLAGAPSSYEQYF. The CDR3 nucleotides are TGCAGTGCTAGCAAACTAGCGGGCGCCCCCAGCTCCTACGAGCAGTACTTC.

The V gene is TRBV3-1, the J gene TRBJ1-5; perhaps TRBD1 as D (5 bases). The ends were cut back, 2 bases at V and 5 bases at J, with 10 bases in the middle. From germline, CDR1 is LGHDT and CDR2 YNNKEL (reference sequence). The CDR3 is 14 residues long. The CDR3 coding sequence is TGTGCCAGCAGCCAACTAGGGGTCCATCAGCCCCAGCATTTT. Its translation is CASSQLGVHQPQHF. Full variable domain (rest looked up from reference TRBV3-1 and TRBJ1-5): DTAVSQTPKYLVTQMGNDKSIKCEQNLGHDTMYWYKQDSKKFLKIMFSYNNKELIINETVPNRFSPKSPDKAHLNLHINSLELGDSAVYFCASSQLGVHQPQHFGDGTRLSIL.

This chain uses TRBV21-1 with TRBJ1-2. TRBV21-1 is a listed pseudogene. The CDR3 loop spans 15 amino acids. The CDR3 DNA sequence: TGTGCCAGCAGCAAATATACCGAGCATTACTATGGCTACACCTTC. This codes for CASSKYTEHYYGYTF.

The chain combines TRBV20-1 with TRBJ2-7; D perhaps matches TRBD1 (5 bases). V shed 6 bases and J shed 2 bases, with 17 bases lying between them. CDR1 and CDR2 (germline): DFQATT, SNEGSKA (reference sequence). This CDR3 is 14 amino acids long. CDR3 amino acids: CSASKTVNTYEQYF. The CDR3 nucleotides are TGCAGTGCAAGTAAGACAGTCAATACCTACGAGCAGTACTTC.